This T cell receptor beta chain was observed in a study of blood T cell repertoires in COVID-19. Study-level information: Samples representing acute and convalescent COVID-19 were sourced from the United States, Italy and Spain. From T cells, B-cell-depleted T cells, or PBMCs came the material, which was cDNA or gDNA.

The CDR3 has 15 amino acids. Germline V CDR1 and CDR2: ENHRY, SYGVKD. V was clipped by 4 bases and J by 0 bases, with 12 bases between them. Per the original methods: Scientists estimated how many nucleated cells there were by amplifying reference gene primers. Measured with immunoSEQ multiplex PCR; TCRdb has only the in-frame clones, and not every one. That table supplies the V and J calls and clone size; D and trimming were determined from the DNA. This sample has tens of thousands of clones, with 60% to 85% found just once. The V and J genes are TRBV10-3 and TRBJ1-2; maybe TRBD1 (5 bases). The sample consisted of peripheral blood. This sequence was found in a man between 65 and 80 years old with active or convalescent COVID-19. The CDR3 protein is CAISGQGSSNYGYTF. CDR3 nucleotides: TGTGCCATCAGTGGGCAGGGATCATCTAACTATGGCTACACCTTC.